This TCR beta chain comes out of a study of T cell repertoires in cytomegalovirus infection. About this clonotype: Its target is unknown.

The CDR3 contains 20 residues. The ends lost 3 bases at V and 0 bases at J; junction bases unmatched: 17. Per the germline V gene, CDR1 is KGHSH and CDR2 is LQKENI. Each CDR3 protein is one row after TCRdb ran MiXCR on the reads. The sample has roughly 130,000 distinct CDR3 sequences; roughly a quarter are singletons. The clonotype was recovered from a human donor in good health (CMV status not recorded). Some clones in this sample may be carry-over from other donors' samples. The rearrangement links TRBV18 to TRBJ2-1; 7 nucleotides match TRBD2. Sequenced sample: PBMCs, sequenced either directly or after in vitro stimulation (not recorded which). In DNA form, the CDR3 reads TGTGCCAGCTCACCGAGGACCGGGAGACTAGCCGTTGTCTCCTACAATGAGCAGTTCTTC. Amino acids: CASSPRTGRLAVVSYNEQFF.